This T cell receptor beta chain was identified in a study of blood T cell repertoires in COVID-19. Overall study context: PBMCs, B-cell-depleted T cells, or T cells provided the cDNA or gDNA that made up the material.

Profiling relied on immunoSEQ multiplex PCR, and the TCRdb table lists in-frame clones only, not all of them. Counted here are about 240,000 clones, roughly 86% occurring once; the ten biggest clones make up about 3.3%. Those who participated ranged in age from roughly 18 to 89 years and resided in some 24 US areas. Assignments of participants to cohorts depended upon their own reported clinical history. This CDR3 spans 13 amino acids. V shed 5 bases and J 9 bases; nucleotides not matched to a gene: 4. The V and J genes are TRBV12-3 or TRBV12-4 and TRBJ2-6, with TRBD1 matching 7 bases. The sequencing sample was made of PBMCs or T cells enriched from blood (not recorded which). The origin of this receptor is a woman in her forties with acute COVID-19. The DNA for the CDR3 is TGTGCCAGCAGTCGTGGACAGGTCAACGTCCTGACTTTC. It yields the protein CASSRGQVNVLTF.